Following are 8 T cell receptor beta chains from one sample sequenced in a study of T cell changes during pregnancy in multiple sclerosis. Only in-frame clones appear in the TCRdb table, and some are missing; sequencing was by immunoSEQ multiplex PCR. Counted here are about 58,000 clones, roughly nine tenths occurring once; the ten biggest clones make up about 0.5%. The sample here was CD4+ T cells from peripheral blood mononuclear cells, taken after pregnancy. The receptors were sampled from a female donor in good health, enrolled as a control in a pregnancy study.

V usage is TRBV5-8 and J usage is TRBJ1-2; TRBD1 matches at 7 bases. With V trimmed by 2 bases and J by 8 bases, 9 bases remained unmatched. In germline, CDR1 is SGHTS, CDR2 YDEGEE. The CDR3 is 14 amino acids. CDR3 nucleotide sequence: TGTGCCAGCAGCTTCAGAGGGGGCGCTGGGGGCTACACCTTC. It yields the protein CASSFRGGAGGYTF.

This clone was recorded only once. V and J are TRBV7-3 and TRBJ2-3; 7 bases are a match to TRBD2. V shed 5 bases, J shed 6 bases, and the junction held 20 bases outside the gene matches. CDR3 length: 18 amino acids. Germline CDR1 and CDR2: SGHTA and FQGTGA. The CDR3 is CASSPHGGVPPGVDTQYF. The DNA for the CDR3 is TGTGCCAGCAGCCCACATGGGGGGGTTCCTCCTGGAGTGGATACGCAGTATTTT.

The rearrangement joins TRBV9 to TRBJ1-1; D not resolved. In germline, CDR1 is SGDLS, CDR2 YYNGEE. V was trimmed by 4 bases and J by 7 bases, leaving 11 bases between them. This CDR3 comprises 12 residues. CDR3 sequence: CASSPREGEAFF. The CDR3 DNA reads TGTGCCAGCAGCCCGCGGGAAGGTGAAGCTTTCTTT.

The V gene is TRBV27, the J gene TRBJ1-3, with no clear D. Germline CDR1 MNHEY, CDR2 SMNVEV (reference sequence). V was trimmed by 2 bases and J by 2 bases, leaving 4 bases between them. The length of the CDR3 is 13 residues. The CDR3, as DNA: TGTGCCAGCAGTTTACAGGCTGGAAACACCATATATTTT. It is translated as CASSLQAGNTIYF.

The chain carries TRBV4-1 and TRBJ2-7; 8 nucleotides match TRBD1. Germline CDR1 MGHRA, CDR2 YSYEKL. The CDR3 contains 17 residues. V shed 1 base and J 3 bases; nucleotides not matched to a gene: 11. The CDR3 loop is CASSQGNHLDRDYEQYF. Written as DNA, the CDR3 is TGCGCCAGCAGCCAAGGTAATCATCTGGACAGGGACTACGAGCAGTACTTC.

This chain links TRBV5-6 with TRBJ2-2; 8 bases are shared with TRBD2. The ends lost 6 bases at V and 2 bases at J; junction bases unmatched: 9. Germline loops: CDR1 SGHDT, CDR2 YYEEEE. This CDR3 has 16 residues. The CDR3 protein is CASIRTSWGNTGELFF. The CDR3 bases are TGTGCCAGCATCCGGACTAGCTGGGGAAACACCGGGGAGCTGTTTTTT.

This chain joins TRBV6-5 and TRBJ1-2; 11 nucleotides agree with TRBD1. CDR1 and CDR2 from the germline V gene are MNHEY and SVGAGI. This CDR3 is 14 amino acids long. V was pared by 5 bases and J by 2 bases, with 1 base of the junction left unmatched. CDR3 sequence: CASSRTGGNYGYTF. In DNA, the CDR3 is TGTGCCAGCAGTAGGACAGGGGGCAACTATGGCTACACCTTC.

The rearrangement uses TRBV19 and TRBJ1-6; perhaps TRBD1 as D (6 bases). The CDR3 length is 16 residues. CDR1 and CDR2 from the germline V gene are LNHDA and SQIVND (reference sequence). The V and J ends lost 9 bases and 10 bases respectively, with 25 bases between them. This CDR3 is CASRRKKHREGSPLHF. DNA for the CDR3: TGTGCCAGCAGGAGGAAAAAACACAGGGAAGGGTCACCCCTCCACTTT.